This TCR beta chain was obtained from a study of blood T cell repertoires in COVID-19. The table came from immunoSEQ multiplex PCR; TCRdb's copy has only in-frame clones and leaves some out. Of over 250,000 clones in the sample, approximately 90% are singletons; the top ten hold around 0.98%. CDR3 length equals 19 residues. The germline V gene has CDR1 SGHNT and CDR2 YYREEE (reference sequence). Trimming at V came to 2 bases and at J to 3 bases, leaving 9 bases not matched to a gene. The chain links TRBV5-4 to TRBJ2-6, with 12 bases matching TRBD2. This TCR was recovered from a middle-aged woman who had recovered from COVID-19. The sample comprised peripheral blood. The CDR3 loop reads CASSFGLAGGPFGANVLTF. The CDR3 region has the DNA TGTGCCAGCAGCTTTGGGCTAGCGGGAGGGCCTTTTGGGGCCAACGTCCTGACTTTC.